This T cell receptor beta chain was obtained from a study of T cell responses to AZD1222 COVID-19 vaccine. General observations from the study: CD4 TCRs covered the whole spike, strongest at regions 160-218 and 743-854. Sampling that yielded the repertoires occurred only after the peak T cell response. Increases in Spike-specific TCR breadth and depth were seen after two AZD1222 doses. The sample set comprised mostly white British donors with more females, and clonal diversity was possibly underestimated.

Concerning this clone itself: The antigen is unknown.

The data were produced by immunoSEQ multiplex PCR, yet TCRdb's version contains in-frame clones alone and is incomplete. The sample records approximately 100,000 clones, over 75% being singletons. Germline values: CDR1 MNHEY, CDR2 SVGAGI. The CDR3 has 13 residues. V was trimmed by 8 bases and J by 4 bases, leaving 12 bases between them. The sample was peripheral blood, taken on day 0 of AZD1222 vaccination. The TCR sequence derives from an adult in good health. The chain is built from TRBV6-5 and TRBJ1-3, with D perhaps matching TRBD1 (5 bases). The DNA of the CDR3 is TGTGCCAGCCGGGGGTTTGCGGGAAACACCATATATTTT. Translating it yields CASRGFAGNTIYF.